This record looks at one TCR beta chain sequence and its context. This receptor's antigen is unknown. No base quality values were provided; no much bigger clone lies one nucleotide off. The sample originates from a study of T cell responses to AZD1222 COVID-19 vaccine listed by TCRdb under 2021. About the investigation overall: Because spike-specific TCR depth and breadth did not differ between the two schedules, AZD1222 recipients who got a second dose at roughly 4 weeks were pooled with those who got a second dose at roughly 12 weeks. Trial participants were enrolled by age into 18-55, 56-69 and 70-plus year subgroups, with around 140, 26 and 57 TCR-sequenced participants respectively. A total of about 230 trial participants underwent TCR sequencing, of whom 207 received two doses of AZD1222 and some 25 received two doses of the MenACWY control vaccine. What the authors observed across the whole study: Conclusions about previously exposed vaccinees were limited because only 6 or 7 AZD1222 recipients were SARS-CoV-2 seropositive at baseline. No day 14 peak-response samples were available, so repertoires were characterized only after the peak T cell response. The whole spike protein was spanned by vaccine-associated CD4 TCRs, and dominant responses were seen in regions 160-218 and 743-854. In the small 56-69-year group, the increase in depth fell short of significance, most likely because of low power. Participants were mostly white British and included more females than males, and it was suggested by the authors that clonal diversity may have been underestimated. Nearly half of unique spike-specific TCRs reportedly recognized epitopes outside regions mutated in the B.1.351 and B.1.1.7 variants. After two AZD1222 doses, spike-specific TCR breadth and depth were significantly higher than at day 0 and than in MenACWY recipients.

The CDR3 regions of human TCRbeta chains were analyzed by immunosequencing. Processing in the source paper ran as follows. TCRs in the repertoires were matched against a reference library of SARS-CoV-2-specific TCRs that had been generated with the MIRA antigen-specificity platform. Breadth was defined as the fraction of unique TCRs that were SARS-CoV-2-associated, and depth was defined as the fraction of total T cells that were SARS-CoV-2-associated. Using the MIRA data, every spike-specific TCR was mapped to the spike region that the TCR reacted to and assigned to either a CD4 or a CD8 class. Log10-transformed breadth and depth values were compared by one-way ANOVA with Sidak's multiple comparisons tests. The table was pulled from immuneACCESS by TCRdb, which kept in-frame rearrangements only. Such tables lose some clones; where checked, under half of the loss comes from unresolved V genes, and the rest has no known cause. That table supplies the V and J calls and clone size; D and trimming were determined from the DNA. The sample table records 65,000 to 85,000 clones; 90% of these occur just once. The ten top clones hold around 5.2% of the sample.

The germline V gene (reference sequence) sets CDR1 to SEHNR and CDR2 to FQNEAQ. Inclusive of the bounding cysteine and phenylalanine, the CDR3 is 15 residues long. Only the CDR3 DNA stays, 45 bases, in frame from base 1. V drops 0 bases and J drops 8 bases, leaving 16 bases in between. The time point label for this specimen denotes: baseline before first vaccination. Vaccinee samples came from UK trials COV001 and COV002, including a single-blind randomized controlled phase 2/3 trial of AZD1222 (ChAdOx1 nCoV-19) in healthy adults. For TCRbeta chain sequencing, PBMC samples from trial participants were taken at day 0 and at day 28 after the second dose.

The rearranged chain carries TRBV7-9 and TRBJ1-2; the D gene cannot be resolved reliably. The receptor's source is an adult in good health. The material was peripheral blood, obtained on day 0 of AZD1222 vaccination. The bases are TGTGCCAGCAGCTTAGCGCTGGCGAACTCTGACGGCTACACCTTC. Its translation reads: CASSLALANSDGYTF.